This T cell receptor (beta chain) is drawn from a study of identical twins. Looked up from germline, CDR1 is SEHNR and CDR2 is FQNEAQ (reference sequence). This CDR3 has 15 residues. The germline V and J ends were trimmed by 3 bases and 5 bases, with 16 bases remaining between them. In its sample, this clonotype was seen many times. Antigen specificity is unknown. TCRdb reanalysed the 5' RACE reads using MiXCR and keeps one entry per CDR3 protein. The data hold roughly 490,000 distinct CDR3 sequences, with more than 13% observed a single time. Findings and caveats of the study: An excess of low generation probability was shown by twin-shared out-of-frame alpha sequences. Beta out-of-frame sequences showed weaker excess twin sharing.

The sample was also reused in another study, on yellow fever vaccine responses in identical twins. According to that study: Twins reportedly showed a vaccine T cell response that seemed partly convergent and partly personalized.

The TCR was taken from a woman under 30 in good health. Sequenced sample: CD4+ T cells sorted from blood. The rearrangement uses TRBV7-9 and TRBJ2-5, with a weak D call TRBD1 (6 bases). The CDR3 DNA reads TGTGCCAGCAGCTTGGCTAGAGGGGGAAGGGAGACCCAGTACTTC. Encoded protein: CASSLARGGRETQYF.